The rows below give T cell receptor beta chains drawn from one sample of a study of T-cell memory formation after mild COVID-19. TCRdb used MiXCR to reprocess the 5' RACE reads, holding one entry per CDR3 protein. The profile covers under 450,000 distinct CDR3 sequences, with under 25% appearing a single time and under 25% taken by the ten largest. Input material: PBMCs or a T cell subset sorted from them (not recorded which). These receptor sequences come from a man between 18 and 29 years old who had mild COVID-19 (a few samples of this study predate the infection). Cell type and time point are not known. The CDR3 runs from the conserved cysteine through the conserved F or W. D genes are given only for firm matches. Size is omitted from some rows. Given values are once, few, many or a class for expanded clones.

CDR3nt: TGTGCCAGCGCCGGGACTTTGAACACCGGGGAGCTGTTTTTT; CDR3aa: CASAGTLNTGELFF; v_gene: TRBV6-5; abundance: .; d_gene: .; j_gene: TRBJ2-2; len: 14
CDR3nt: TGTGCCTGGAGTTTGGGTGTCGGAAACACCATATATTTT; CDR3aa: CAWSLGVGNTIYF; v_gene: TRBV30; abundance: few; d_gene: .; j_gene: TRBJ1-3; len: 13
CDR3nt: TGTGCCAGCAGCTTAACGACTAGCGGGGGGCACTATCCCTACAATGAGCAGTTCTTC; CDR3aa: CASSLTTSGGHYPYNEQFF; v_gene: TRBV7-3; abundance: .; d_gene: TRBD2; j_gene: TRBJ2-1; len: 19
CDR3nt: TGTGCCATCAGTACTGGGACAACTAGCACAGATACGCAGTATTTT; CDR3aa: CAISTGTTSTDTQYF; v_gene: TRBV10-3; abundance: many; d_gene: .; j_gene: TRBJ2-3; len: 15
CDR3nt: TGTGCCAGCAGTGCCATGACCACACGTCGAGAAGATACGCAGTATTTT; CDR3aa: CASSAMTTRREDTQYF; v_gene: TRBV2; abundance: .; d_gene: .; j_gene: TRBJ2-3; len: 16
CDR3nt: TGCAGTGGTAAAGCGGGGGGCACCTACGAGCAGTACTTC; CDR3aa: CSGKAGGTYEQYF; v_gene: TRBV20-1; abundance: few; d_gene: TRBD2; j_gene: TRBJ2-7; len: 13
CDR3nt: TGTGCCACCCAGACTAGCGGCACAGATACGCAGTATTTT; CDR3aa: CATQTSGTDTQYF; v_gene: TRBV2; abundance: once; d_gene: TRBD2; j_gene: TRBJ2-3; len: 13
CDR3nt: TGTGCCAGCAGCTTAGCCGGCCGTTCTCGATTTCCTTCACCCCTCCACTTT; CDR3aa: CASSLAGRSRFPSPLHF; v_gene: TRBV7-2; abundance: once; d_gene: .; j_gene: TRBJ1-6; len: 17
CDR3nt: TGTGCTAGTGCCAGCTCGGACAGAACCTACGAGCAGTACTTC; CDR3aa: CASASSDRTYEQYF; v_gene: TRBV12-5; abundance: .; d_gene: .; j_gene: TRBJ2-7; len: 14
CDR3nt: TGCAGTGCGCAGACAGGGGGCAAGGAAAAACTGTTTTTT; CDR3aa: CSAQTGGKEKLFF; v_gene: TRBV20-1; abundance: .; d_gene: TRBD1; j_gene: TRBJ1-4; len: 13
CDR3nt: TGCAGTGCCCCGACAGGGAGTTATGGCTACACCTTC; CDR3aa: CSAPTGSYGYTF; v_gene: TRBV20-1; abundance: few; d_gene: TRBD1; j_gene: TRBJ1-2; len: 12
CDR3nt: TGCGCCAGCAGACGTGGGACGGAGAACACTGAAGCTTTCTTT; CDR3aa: CASRRGTENTEAFF; v_gene: TRBV5-1; abundance: .; d_gene: .; j_gene: TRBJ1-1; len: 14
CDR3nt: TGTGCCAGCAGTGAACCCCGCGGGAGGGGTTCAGATACGCAGTATTTT; CDR3aa: CASSEPRGRGSDTQYF; v_gene: TRBV6-1; abundance: .; d_gene: TRBD2; j_gene: TRBJ2-3; len: 16
CDR3nt: TGCAGTGTCCCGGATTATCTCGGACATGAGCAGTTCTTC; CDR3aa: CSVPDYLGHEQFF; v_gene: TRBV20-1; abundance: few; d_gene: .; j_gene: TRBJ2-1; len: 13
CDR3nt: TGTGCCAGCAGCGCGTTTGTTGGCTACACCTTC; CDR3aa: CASSAFVGYTF; v_gene: TRBV7-2; abundance: few; d_gene: .; j_gene: TRBJ1-2; len: 11
CDR3nt: TGCGCCAGCAGCTTAGGTGGGGGCGTATTGACTGAAGCTTTCTTT; CDR3aa: CASSLGGGVLTEAFF; v_gene: TRBV5-1; abundance: .; d_gene: .; j_gene: TRBJ1-1; len: 15
CDR3nt: TGTGCCAGCAGCCCCGGCGGCGGGCGTGAAAAACTGTTTTTT; CDR3aa: CASSPGGGREKLFF; v_gene: TRBV14; abundance: few; d_gene: .; j_gene: TRBJ1-4; len: 14
CDR3nt: TGTGCCAGCAGTTTACAGGGGGCACGGTCTGGAAACACCATATATTTT; CDR3aa: CASSLQGARSGNTIYF; v_gene: TRBV2; abundance: once; d_gene: TRBD1; j_gene: TRBJ1-3; len: 16
CDR3nt: TGTGCCAGCAGCTTAGACACTTCTAACTATGGCTACACATTC; CDR3aa: CASSLDTSNYGYTF; v_gene: TRBV7-8; abundance: .; d_gene: .; j_gene: TRBJ1-2; len: 14
CDR3nt: TGTGCCAGTAGTAAACAGGGAAGGCGCAATCAGCCCCAGCATTTT; CDR3aa: CASSKQGRRNQPQHF; v_gene: TRBV19; abundance: .; d_gene: .; j_gene: TRBJ1-5; len: 15
CDR3nt: TGCGCCAGCAGCCAAGTGGGGGCGCCAAGCAATGAGCAGTTCTTC; CDR3aa: CASSQVGAPSNEQFF; v_gene: TRBV4-3; abundance: .; d_gene: .; j_gene: TRBJ2-1; len: 15
CDR3nt: TGTGCCAGCAGCCCCCCCCGAGGACAGGCGATTGCGAACGAGCAGTACTTC; CDR3aa: CASSPPRGQAIANEQYF; v_gene: TRBV7-9; abundance: .; d_gene: TRBD1; j_gene: TRBJ2-7; len: 17
CDR3nt: TGTGCCAGCATGACCTTGGGCGCCTCGGAGCAGTTCTTC; CDR3aa: CASMTLGASEQFF; v_gene: TRBV6-1; abundance: .; d_gene: .; j_gene: TRBJ2-1; len: 13
CDR3nt: TGTGCCAGCAGCGCCGGAGCAGGGGGCGCGTCCTATAATTCACCCCTCCACTTT; CDR3aa: CASSAGAGGASYNSPLHF; v_gene: TRBV9; abundance: .; d_gene: TRBD1; j_gene: TRBJ1-6; len: 18
CDR3nt: TGCGCCAGCAGCTTGGATAGCGGGGGGGCCGGTGAGCAGTTCTTC; CDR3aa: CASSLDSGGAGEQFF; v_gene: TRBV5-1; abundance: few; d_gene: TRBD2; j_gene: TRBJ2-1; len: 15
CDR3nt: TGTGCCAGCAGTTTAAACTGGCGCACAGATACGCAGTATTTT; CDR3aa: CASSLNWRTDTQYF; v_gene: TRBV12-3/TRBV12-4; abundance: .; d_gene: .; j_gene: TRBJ2-3; len: 14
CDR3nt: TGCGCCAGCAGCGTGGGACGGATTAATGAAAAACTGTTTTTT; CDR3aa: CASSVGRINEKLFF; v_gene: TRBV5-1; abundance: .; d_gene: .; j_gene: TRBJ1-4; len: 14
CDR3nt: TGCAGCGTTGAGCACGTAAACAGGGGACGGAACACTGAAGCTTTCTTT; CDR3aa: CSVEHVNRGRNTEAFF; v_gene: TRBV29-1; abundance: .; d_gene: TRBD1; j_gene: TRBJ1-1; len: 16
CDR3nt: TGTGCCAGCAGCTTAGCGGGGTTTCCGTACAATGAGCAGTTCTTC; CDR3aa: CASSLAGFPYNEQFF; v_gene: TRBV7-6; abundance: few; d_gene: .; j_gene: TRBJ2-1; len: 15
CDR3nt: TGCGCCAGCAGCTTTAGGGTCAGGGAAGGGATTGCCTACAATGAGCAGTTCTTC; CDR3aa: CASSFRVREGIAYNEQFF; v_gene: TRBV5-1; abundance: many; d_gene: .; j_gene: TRBJ2-1; len: 18
CDR3nt: TGTGCCAGCAGACGTACAAGTTTAGGAGAGACCCAGTACTTC; CDR3aa: CASRRTSLGETQYF; v_gene: TRBV12-3/TRBV12-4; abundance: few; d_gene: .; j_gene: TRBJ2-5; len: 14
CDR3nt: TGTGCCAGCAGCTTAGCGCCCCGGGAGCCCCAGCATTTT; CDR3aa: CASSLAPREPQHF; v_gene: TRBV7-8; abundance: .; d_gene: .; j_gene: TRBJ1-5; len: 13
CDR3nt: TGTGCCAGCAGCTTAACCGGACAGGGAAGTTATACGCAGTATTTT; CDR3aa: CASSLTGQGSYTQYF; v_gene: TRBV7-9; abundance: .; d_gene: TRBD1; j_gene: TRBJ2-3; len: 15
CDR3nt: TGCGCCAGCAGCTCCGTTGGCGGGGGCGCCAGCTCCTCCTACAATGAGCAGTTCTTC; CDR3aa: CASSSVGGGASSSYNEQFF; v_gene: TRBV5-1; abundance: .; d_gene: .; j_gene: TRBJ2-1; len: 19
CDR3nt: TGTGCCACCAGTGAAGCTTGGACAGCAACTAATGAAAAACTGTTTTTT; CDR3aa: CATSEAWTATNEKLFF; v_gene: TRBV24-1; abundance: .; d_gene: .; j_gene: TRBJ1-4; len: 16
CDR3nt: TGTGCCAGCAGTTTAAGTCGGGCTAATGAAAAACTGTTTTTT; CDR3aa: CASSLSRANEKLFF; v_gene: TRBV12-3/TRBV12-4; abundance: few; d_gene: .; j_gene: TRBJ1-4; len: 14
CDR3nt: TGTGCCATCAGTGACTCTAGCGGGGATAACATTCAGTACTTC; CDR3aa: CAISDSSGDNIQYF; v_gene: TRBV10-3; abundance: .; d_gene: TRBD2; j_gene: TRBJ2-4; len: 14